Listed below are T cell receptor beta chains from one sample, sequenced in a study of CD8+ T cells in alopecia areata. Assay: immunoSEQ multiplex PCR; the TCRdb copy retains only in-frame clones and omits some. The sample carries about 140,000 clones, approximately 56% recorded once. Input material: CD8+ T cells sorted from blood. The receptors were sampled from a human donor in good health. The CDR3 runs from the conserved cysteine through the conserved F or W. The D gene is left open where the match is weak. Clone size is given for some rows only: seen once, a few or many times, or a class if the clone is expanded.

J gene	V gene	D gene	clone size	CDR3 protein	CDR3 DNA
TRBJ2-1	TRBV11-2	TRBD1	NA	CASSVGGTANNEQFF	TGTGCCAGCAGCGTTGGTGGGACAGCGAACAATGAGCAGTTCTTC
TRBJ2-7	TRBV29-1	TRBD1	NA	CSVEWAGGEQYF	TGCAGCGTTGAATGGGCAGGGGGCGAGCAGTACTTC
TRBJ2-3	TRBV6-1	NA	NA	CASSEAGPTTDTQYF	TGTGCCAGCAGTGAAGCGGGACCTACCACAGATACGCAGTATTTT
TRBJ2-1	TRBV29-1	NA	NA	CSVEELASHEQFF	TGCAGCGTTGAAGAATTGGCTAGCCATGAGCAGTTCTTC
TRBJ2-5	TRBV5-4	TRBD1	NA	CASSGTEETQYF	TGTGCCAGCAGTGGGACAGAAGAGACCCAGTACTTC
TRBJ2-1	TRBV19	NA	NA	CASSILGLNEQFF	TGTGCCAGTAGTATACTGGGACTCAATGAGCAGTTCTTC
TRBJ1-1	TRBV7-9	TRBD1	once	CASSSGQVLGAFF	TGTGCCAGCAGCTCGGGACAGGTGCTTGGGGCTTTCTTT
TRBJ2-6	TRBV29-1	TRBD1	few	CSVEDWAGGAGANVLTF	TGCAGCGTTGAAGATTGGGCAGGGGGCGCTGGGGCCAACGTCCTGACTTTC
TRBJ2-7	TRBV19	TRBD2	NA	CASSSGLGPLYEQYF	TGTGCCAGTAGTTCCGGACTAGGCCCCCTCTACGAGCAGTACTTC
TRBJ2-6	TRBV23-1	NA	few	CASTHGTLRSGANVLTF	TGCGCCAGCACTCATGGGACACTCCGCTCTGGGGCCAACGTCCTGACTTTC
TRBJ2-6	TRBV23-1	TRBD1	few	CASSQYRARTGDFSGANVLTF	TGCGCCAGCAGTCAATACCGAGCTAGGACAGGGGACTTCTCTGGGGCCAACGTCCTGACTTTC